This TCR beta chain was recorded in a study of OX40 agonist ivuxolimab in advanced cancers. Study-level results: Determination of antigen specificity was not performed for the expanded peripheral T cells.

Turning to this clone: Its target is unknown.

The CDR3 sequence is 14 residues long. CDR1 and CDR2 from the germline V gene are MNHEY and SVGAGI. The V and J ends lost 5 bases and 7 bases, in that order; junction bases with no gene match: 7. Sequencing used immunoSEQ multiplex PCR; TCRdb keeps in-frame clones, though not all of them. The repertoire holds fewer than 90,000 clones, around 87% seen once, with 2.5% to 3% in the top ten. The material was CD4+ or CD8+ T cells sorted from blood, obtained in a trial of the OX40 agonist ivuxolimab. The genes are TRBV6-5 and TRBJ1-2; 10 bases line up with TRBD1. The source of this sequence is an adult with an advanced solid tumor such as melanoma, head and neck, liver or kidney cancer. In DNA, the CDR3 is TGTGCCAGCAGTCGCAGGGACAGGGGCGGTGGCTACACCTTC. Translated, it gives CASSRRDRGGGYTF.